The 4 T cell receptor beta chains below come from one sample, sequenced in a study of cytomegalovirus exposure and HLA in healthy donors. In the PCR, 60 Vbeta and 13 Jbeta primers were used. The protocol was immunoSEQ multiplex PCR, while the TCRdb copy is restricted to in-frame clones and leaves out a portion. The sample lists 150,000 to 180,000 clones, 79% seen once, with around 7.2% in the top ten. Specimen: PBMCs. These receptors were obtained from a man aged 25 to 45 in good health and CMV-seropositive.

The rearrangement joins TRBV5-8 to TRBJ2-2; D gene unclear. CDR3 length equals 16 residues. The ends were cut back, 2 bases at V and 2 bases at J, with 13 bases in the middle. Germline CDR1 is SGHTS and CDR2 is YDEGEE. The CDR3 DNA sequence: TGTGCCAGCAGCTTCAACGTGGGCAGCAACACCGGGGAGCTGTTTTTT. This sequence encodes CASSFNVGSNTGELFF.

The J gene is TRBJ1-5, the V gene TRBV7-6; D not certain. CDR1 and CDR2 from the germline V gene are SGHVS and FNYEAQ. The CDR3 totals 17 residues. The V and J ends lost 5 bases and 11 bases respectively, with 28 bases between them. CDR3 in amino acids: CASSAISGRSGLLAQHF. The CDR3 nucleotides read TGTGCCAGCAGCGCGATCTCTGGGAGGTCGGGTCTCTTGGCCCAGCATTTT.

V usage is TRBV6-5 and J usage is TRBJ1-4; TRBD1 matches at 7 bases. The CDR3 runs to 15 residues. The germline V gene has CDR1 MNHEY and CDR2 SVGAGI. V shed 5 bases and J 8 bases; nucleotides not matched to a gene: 11. CDR3 loop: CASSPTTGTPEKLFF. CDR3 nucleotide sequence: TGTGCCAGCAGTCCGACGACAGGGACCCCCGAAAAACTGTTTTTT.

The chain recombines TRBV5-1 with TRBJ2-7, with TRBD2 identical over 8 bases. The junction had 8 bases not matched to a gene; V was cut back by 2 bases and J by 7 bases. Germline CDR1 SGHRS, CDR2 YFSETQ. CDR3 size: 14 residues. The CDR3 region has the DNA TGCGCCAGCAGCTTAGCCGGGAGGGCGGTTGAGCAGTACTTC. This translates into CASSLAGRAVEQYF.